Below, 10 T cell receptor beta chains from the same sample are listed, as sequenced in a study of regulatory T cells in long-lasting Graves disease. CDR3 regions were amplified by Arm-PCR using iRepertoire HTBI primers to build TCR beta libraries. TCRdb redid the calling of the multiplex PCR reads with MiXCR, one entry per CDR3 protein. The data contain about 470,000 distinct CDR3 sequences, about 17% of them singletons. Specified time point: newly diagnosed GD, antithyroid drugs for less than 3 months. There was RNA extracted from PBMCs, and the TCR library was made from it. These same records also appear under a second study, on T cells in Graves' hyperthyroidism and ophthalmopathy.

Here the sequenced sample was peripheral blood mononuclear cells (PBMCs), taken at new diagnosis, from a patient treated with antithyroid drugs. These receptor sequences come from a man aged 35-49 years with Graves disease.

This clonotype was recorded many times. J is TRBJ2-7 and V is TRBV2; D is perhaps TRBD1 or TRBD2 (5 bases each). Germline CDR1 and CDR2: SNHLY and FYNNEI. CDR3 length: 15 amino acids. V lost 6 bases to trimming and J lost 0 bases, with 15 bases between them. CDR3 in amino acids: CASRTIRGFSYEQYF. The CDR3 nucleotides are TGTGCCAGCAGAACCATCCGGGGCTTCTCCTACGAGCAGTACTTC.

This clonotype came up many times. The genes are TRBV29-1 and TRBJ2-7, with D maybe TRBD1 (6 bases). Germline CDR1 SQVTM, CDR2 ANQGSEA. V was shortened by 3 bases and J by 5 bases, with 11 bases between the two germline ends. CDR3 length: 12 residues. The CDR3 loop reads CSVDRGLDEQYF. The CDR3 bases are TGCAGCGTTGACAGGGGTCTCGACGAGCAGTACTTC.

This clonotype came up a few times. V and J are TRBV20-1 and TRBJ1-1; D not resolved. This CDR3 region has 14 residues. CDR1 is DFQATT and CDR2 is SNEGSKA in the germline V gene (reference sequence). V was cut by 3 bases and J by 4 bases, with 15 bases left in between. In nucleotides, the CDR3 is TGCAGTGCTAGTGATCCTCGTCCTGGCACTGAAGCTTTCTTT. Amino acids: CSASDPRPGTEAFF.

The chain links TRBV20-1 to TRBJ2-6, with D unclear. CDR1 DFQATT and CDR2 SNEGSKA come from the germline V gene (reference sequence). V shed 6 bases and J shed 0 bases, with 12 bases lying between them. The CDR3 length is 15 residues. The CDR3: CSAMDEPSGANVLTF. The DNA of the CDR3 is TGCAGTGCAATGGACGAGCCCTCTGGGGCCAACGTCCTGACTTTC.

As regards this clonotype: A much larger clone is a single base away; this may be a read error. Without the conserved terminal phenylalanine or tryptophan, this CDR3 likely stems from a read error. The chain uses TRBV20-1 and TRBJ2-1; a possible D gene is TRBD2 (5 bases). The J call may be faulty, since TRBJ2-5 better matches the DNA end. Germline assignment: CDR1 DFQATT and CDR2 SNEGSKA (reference sequence). This CDR3 is built from 14 residues. The CDR3 sequence is CSARAPEVWETQYL. CDR3 coding DNA: TGCAGTGCTAGAGCCCCGGAGGTCTGGGAGACCCAGTACCTC.

This clonotype was found many times. The chain recombines TRBV3-1 with TRBJ2-1; D gene unclear. The CDR3 has 13 residues. The germline CDR1 and CDR2 sequences are LGHDT and YNNKEL (reference sequence). Trimming cost V 0 bases and J 5 bases, with 5 bases left between them. The DNA for the CDR3 is TGTGCCAGCAGCCAAGATAAACACAATGAGCAGTTCTTC. Its translation is CASSQDKHNEQFF.

This clonotype was detected many times. The chain is built from TRBV6-1 and TRBJ2-1; 7 nucleotides line up with TRBD2. CDR1 and CDR2 from the germline V gene are MNHNS and SASEGT. V shed 6 bases and J 10 bases; nucleotides not matched to a gene: 15. The CDR3 totals 15 residues. The CDR3 is CASSNLGSRDYEQFF. As DNA, the CDR3 is TGTGCCAGCAGCAACCTAGGCAGTAGGGACTACGAGCAGTTCTTC.

The sample holds a few counts of this clonotype. The chain couples TRBV2 to TRBJ1-1; D ambiguous. The V gene lost 6 bases and the J gene lost 0 bases, with 32 bases spanning the gap. The germline gives CDR1 SNHLY, CDR2 FYNNEI. The CDR3 loop spans 21 amino acids. CDR3 protein: CASRSLEVDTEFLGVNTEAFF. The CDR3 bases are TGTGCCAGCAGATCTCTAGAGGTTGACACGGAATTCTTGGGCGTGAACACTGAAGCTTTCTTT. The entire variable domain, with the rest obtained from reference TRBV2 and TRBJ1-1, is as follows: EPEVTQTPSHQVTQMGQEVILRCVPISNHLYFYWYRQILGQKVEFLVSFYNNEISEKSEIFDDQFSVERPDGSNFTLKIRSTKLEDSAMYFCASRSLEVDTEFLGVNTEAFFGQGTRLTVV.

In this sample, this clonotype turned up many times. The rearrangement joins TRBV7-3 to TRBJ2-1, with 7 bases identical to TRBD2. The trim removed 3 bases at V and 2 bases at J, leaving 4 bases unmatched. CDR1 and CDR2 (germline): SGHTA, FQGTGA. The CDR3 has 15 residues. The CDR3 is CASSFGLGPYNEQFF. The CDR3 bases are TGTGCCAGCAGCTTCGGACTAGGCCCCTACAATGAGCAGTTCTTC.

This clonotype was counted only a few times. The rearrangement links TRBV19 to TRBJ1-5; no clear D gene. The CDR3 totals 13 residues. Germline CDR1 is LNHDA and CDR2 is SQIVND (reference sequence). V lost 4 bases and J 0 bases, leaving 4 bases between the germline ends. As DNA, the CDR3 is TGTGCCAGTAGTACCCTTAGCAATCAGCCCCAGCATTTT. This codes for CASSTLSNQPQHF. Combining the CDR3 with reference TRBV19 and TRBJ1-5 gives the whole variable domain DGGITQSPKYLFRKEGQNVTLSCEQNLNHDAMYWYRQDPGQGLRLIYYSQIVNDFQKGDIAEGYSVSREKKESFPLTVTSAQKNPTAFYLCASSTLSNQPQHFGDGTRLSIL.